A selection of T cell receptor beta chains follows, all from one sample in a study of Tregs in tolerant kidney transplant recipients. Clones were sequenced by immunoSEQ multiplex PCR, and TCRdb holds only the in-frame ones, with some missing. The table includes under 90,000 clones, about 91% detected once. The sequencing used CD4+ T cells from blood (PBMCs), collected 24 months after the transplant. The source of these receptors is a human patient who received a combined kidney and bone marrow transplant. Some T cells may arise from the graft donor. CDR3s include the opening cysteine and the closing phenylalanine or tryptophan. The order of the fields is D gene, clone size, J gene, V gene, CDR3 DNA, CDR3 protein. D genes are given only for firm matches. Expanded clones get a size class; other rows say once, few or many, or leave the size out.

TRBD2,-,TRBJ2-5,TRBV7-2,TGTGCCACCAGCCGGGGGGGCCAGGAGACCCAGTACTTC,CATSRGGQETQYF
-,-,TRBJ1-3,TRBV30,TGTGCCTGGAGTGTAACGGAGGGAAACACCATATATTTT,CAWSVTEGNTIYF
TRBD2,once,TRBJ2-7,TRBV4-3,TGCGCCAGCAGCCAACTTGTTGGGACTAGCGGGAGGAGTTTGCCCTACGAGCAGTACTTC,CASSQLVGTSGRSLPYEQYF
TRBD1,-,TRBJ1-2,TRBV7-9,TGTGCCAGCAGCCCCCAAGGAGGACAGGGGGCGTCGGGCTACACCTTC,CASSPQGGQGASGYTF
-,-,TRBJ2-5,TRBV5-6,TGTGCCAGCAGCTTGACAGGAGAAGAGACCCAGTACTTC,CASSLTGEETQYF
TRBD1,-,TRBJ1-2,TRBV15,TGTGCCACCAGCAGAGAGGGACAGGAGGACTATGGCTACACCTTC,CATSREGQEDYGYTF
-,-,TRBJ2-3,TRBV7-7,TGTGCCAGCAGCTTAGACGTGGGCAGCACAGATACGCAGTATTTT,CASSLDVGSTDTQYF
TRBD1,once,TRBJ2-3,TRBV9,TGTGCCAGCAGCGTAGTGTCTGGGACAGGGTTCGATACGCAGTATTTT,CASSVVSGTGFDTQYF
-,-,TRBJ1-1,TRBV7-9,TGTGCCAGCAGCTTATGGCGGGATGACACTGAAGCTTTCTTT,CASSLWRDDTEAFF
TRBD1,-,TRBJ1-1,TRBV9,TGTGCCAGCAGCCCTACGGACAGGGGTTTGTTTCTTAGGTCGGCCGCTTTCTTT,CASSPTDRGLFLRSAAFF
TRBD2,-,TRBJ2-5,TRBV29-1,TGCAGCGTTGAACAACAGCGGGGGGGCAGGGAGACCCAGTACTTC,CSVEQQRGGRETQYF
TRBD2,-,TRBJ2-5,TRBV5-3,TGTGCCAGAAGCCAAACCGGGACTAGCGGGAGGGGGCCGGAGACCCAGTACTTC,CARSQTGTSGRGPETQYF
-,-,TRBJ2-3,TRBV7-7,TGTGCCAGCAGTTTCGGTCTCACAGATACGCAGTATTTT,CASSFGLTDTQYF
-,-,TRBJ1-1,TRBV5-1,TGCGCCAGCAGCTTGCAGGGTCCCACTGAAGCTTTCTTT,CASSLQGPTEAFF
-,-,TRBJ1-5,TRBV9,TGTGCCAGCAGCGCGACAGACAATCAGCCCCAGCATTTT,CASSATDNQPQHF
-,once,TRBJ1-1,TRBV4-2,TGTGCCAGCAGCCCAACATCGATCCACATGAACACTGAAGCTTTCTTT,CASSPTSIHMNTEAFF
-,-,TRBJ1-5,TRBV5-4,TGTGCCAGCAGTTTGGACAGCTCTTATAGCAATCAGCCCCAGCATTTT,CASSLDSSYSNQPQHF
-,-,TRBJ1-2,TRBV20-1,TGCAGTGCTAGGGAGACTTGGGGCTACACCTTC,CSARETWGYTF
TRBD1,-,TRBJ1-3,TRBV30,TGTGCCTGGCAGGGGGCGCTGGGAAACACCATATATTTT,CAWQGALGNTIYF
-,-,TRBJ2-6,TRBV5-1,TGCGCCAGCAGCCTTGACACGTACTCTGGGGCCAACGTCCTGACTTTC,CASSLDTYSGANVLTF
TRBD1,-,TRBJ2-7,TRBV7-9,TGTGCCAGCAGCCCTAGGACAGGGTTCTACGAGCAGTACTTC,CASSPRTGFYEQYF
-,-,TRBJ2-7,TRBV4-3,TGCGCCAGCAGCCAAGATCTAGGACAGCTTGGCGGCGAGCAGTACTTC,CASSQDLGQLGGEQYF